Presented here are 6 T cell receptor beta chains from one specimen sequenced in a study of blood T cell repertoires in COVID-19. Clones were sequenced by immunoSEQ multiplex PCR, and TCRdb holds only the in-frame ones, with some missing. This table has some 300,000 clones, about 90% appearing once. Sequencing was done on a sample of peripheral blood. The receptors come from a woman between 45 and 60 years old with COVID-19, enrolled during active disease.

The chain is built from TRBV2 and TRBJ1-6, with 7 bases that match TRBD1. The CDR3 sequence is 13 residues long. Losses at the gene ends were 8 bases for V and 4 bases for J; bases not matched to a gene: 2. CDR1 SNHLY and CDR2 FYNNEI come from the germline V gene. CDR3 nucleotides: TGTGCCAGCGGGGGACAGTATAATTCACCCCTCCACTTT. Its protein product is CASGGQYNSPLHF.

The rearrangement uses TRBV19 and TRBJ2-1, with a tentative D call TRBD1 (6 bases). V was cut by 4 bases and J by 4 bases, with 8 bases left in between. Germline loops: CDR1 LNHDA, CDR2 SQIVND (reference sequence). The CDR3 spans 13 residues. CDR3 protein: CASSRGTYNEQFF. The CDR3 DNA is TGTGCCAGTAGTAGAGGGACATACAATGAGCAGTTCTTC.

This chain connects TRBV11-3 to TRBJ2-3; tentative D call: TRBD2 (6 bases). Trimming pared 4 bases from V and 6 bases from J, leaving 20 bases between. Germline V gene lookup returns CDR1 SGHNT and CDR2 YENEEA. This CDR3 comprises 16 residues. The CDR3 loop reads CASSWGGSGPSDTQYF. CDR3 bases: TGTGCCAGCAGCTGGGGCGGTAGCGGCCCGTCGGATACGCAGTATTTT.

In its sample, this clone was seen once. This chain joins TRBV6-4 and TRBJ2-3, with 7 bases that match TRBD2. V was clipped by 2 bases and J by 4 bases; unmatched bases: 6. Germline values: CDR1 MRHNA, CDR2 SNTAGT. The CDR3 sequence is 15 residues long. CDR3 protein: CASSDGGEGPDTQYF. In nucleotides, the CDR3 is TGTGCCAGCAGTGACGGGGGGGAGGGCCCAGATACGCAGTATTTT.

In nucleotides, the CDR3 is TGTGCCAGCTCACCGCGTGCGGGAATAACCTACGAGCAGTACTTC. It yields the protein CASSPRAGITYEQYF. The genes are TRBV18 and TRBJ2-7; D is possibly TRBD2 (6 bases). V was pared by 3 bases and J by 2 bases, with 14 bases between. Germline loops: CDR1 KGHSH, CDR2 LQKENI. The CDR3 runs 15 residues.

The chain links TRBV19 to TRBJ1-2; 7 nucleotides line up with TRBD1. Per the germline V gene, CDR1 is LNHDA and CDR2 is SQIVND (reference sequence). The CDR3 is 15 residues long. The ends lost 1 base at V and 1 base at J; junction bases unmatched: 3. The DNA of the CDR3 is TGTGCCAGTAGTATAGGACAGGGATATAACTATGGCTACACCTTC. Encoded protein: CASSIGQGYNYGYTF.